This T cell receptor (beta chain) was documented in a study of cytomegalovirus exposure and HLA in healthy donors (dated by TCRdb to the late 2010s). Context from the whole study: The roughly 650 repertoires of the first cohort and the 120 validation repertoires were produced on the same platform, according to a later analysis. The study was designed to test whether signatures of past pathogen exposure could be identified by cataloging public T cell receptors. High-throughput TCR immunosequencing, statistical association of individual TCRs with disease status, and machine learning were combined to predict cytomegalovirus infection status. Besides the first cohort of around 700 subjects, a separate validation cohort made up of over 95 different subjects was used. Points the paper makes about the study in general: In vitro tests confirmed that a few of the cytomegalovirus-associated TCR beta chains recognize cytomegalovirus antigens. The validation cohort had no HLA typing available for a later analysis, so co-occurrence within that cohort was assessed over all 110 or so repertoires. The classifier was reported to diagnose cytomegalovirus status with high specificity and sensitivity in both the original cohort and the validation cohort. Of the cluster scores, 85% to 95% were above 0 in a later analysis, which found that TCRs clustered in the first cohort also tended to co-occur in the 95 to 150 validation repertoires. A total of 150 or so TCR beta chains were listed by the study as associated with cytomegalovirus. While some public TCRs were present in many individuals, most TCR sequences turned up only very rarely across donors. The authors suggested that the approach could potentially be generalized to other disease states and immunological phenotypes.

About this clone itself: What this receptor recognizes is not known. No base quality values were provided; no much bigger clone lies one nucleotide off.

CDR1 and CDR2 (LNHDA, SQIVND) derive from the germline V gene (reference sequence). Trimming removed 8 bases from V and 4 bases from J, leaving 16 bases between the germline ends. The CDR3, cysteine through phenylalanine, is 14 amino acids long. Only the CDR3 portion is preserved as DNA: 42 bases, with reading frame beginning at the first base. Libraries were prepared through the immunoSEQ multiplex PCR assay. As for how the authors treated the data: A statistical classification framework was developed to diagnose cytomegalovirus status using the catalog of TCR beta chain sequences. Sourced from immuneACCESS, this table was stored by TCRdb with only in-frame sequences that have V and J called. A share of the clones is absent; for the studies checked, an unresolved V gene accounts for under half, and the remainder has no known explanation. D and trimming come from the DNA, and the V and J calls and clone size come from that table. Across this sample there are approximately 100,000 clones, with around 85% seen only once. In total, the top ten clones hold about 4% of the sample.

The donors belonged to the validation cohort of about 110 subjects, which was separate from the roughly 700-subject first cohort. The TCR originated in a woman aged 30 to 39 in good health and CMV-seronegative. Sequencing was performed on PBMCs. Rearrangement joined TRBV19 to TRBJ2-3; the D gene is possibly TRBD2, with 6 bases matching. CDR3 loop: CASSVGREADTQYF. The DNA is as follows: TGTGCCAGTTCTGTGGGCAGGGAGGCAGATACGCAGTATTTT.